The next 20 T cell receptor beta chains were all read from a single sample in a study of T cell repertoires in cytomegalovirus infection. These receptors' targets are unknown. TCRdb called the reads again in MiXCR, with one record for every CDR3 protein. The sample contains about 900,000 distinct CDR3 sequences, around a third of which appear only once. Here the sequenced sample was cultured CD8+ T cells from PBMCs, taken from culture after CMV antigen stimulation. The receptors derive from a human donor in good health (CMV status not recorded). Some clones in this sample may be carry-over from other donors' samples.

The sample holds a few counts of this clonotype. The chain combines TRBV20-1 with TRBJ2-7; 8 nucleotides match TRBD2. Losses at the gene ends were 6 bases for V and 4 bases for J; bases not matched to a gene: 14. Germline V CDR1 and CDR2: DFQATT, SNEGSKA (reference sequence). The CDR3 consists of 15 residues. CDR3 in amino acids: CSAWGSGLGEYEQYF. DNA of the CDR3: TGCAGTGCCTGGGGTTCGGGACTAGGAGAATACGAGCAGTACTTC.

J is TRBJ2-7 and V is TRBV5-1, with D possibly matching TRBD1 (5 bases). V lost 4 bases to trimming and J lost 3 bases, with 14 bases between them. The CDR3 totals 14 residues. Germline lookup yields CDR1 SGHRS and CDR2 YFSETQ. The CDR3 loop reads CASSRHADSYEQYV. CDR3 nucleotide sequence: TGCGCCAGCAGCCGCCACGCAGACAGCTACGAGCAGTACGTC.

This clonotype was found a few times. The chain has TRBV12-5 and TRBJ1-2; D not certain. V was shortened by 0 bases and J by 8 bases, with 10 bases between the two germline ends. Germline V gives CDR1 LGHNT, CDR2 FRNRAP. CDR3 length: 13 amino acids. CDR3 in DNA: TGTGCTAGTGGTTTGGTAGCGGTCGAAGGCTACACCTTC. Its translation is CASGLVAVEGYTF.

This clonotype was counted only a few times. The chain carries TRBV4-1 and TRBJ2-5; perhaps TRBD1 as D (6 bases). This CDR3 has 14 amino acids. Germline V gene data show CDR1 as MGHRA and CDR2 as YSYEKL. Trimming cost V 4 bases and J 4 bases, with 13 bases left between them. CDR3 sequence (DNA): TGCGCCAGCAGCCGCCTTGGGGGCGGAGAGACCCAGTACTTC. It codes for CASSRLGGGETQYF.

The chain links TRBV27 to TRBJ2-1; D uncertain. Germline CDR1 is MNHEY and CDR2 is SMNVEV (reference sequence). The V end was cut by 2 bases, the J end by 7 bases, with 12 bases between. The CDR3 loop spans 14 amino acids. The CDR3 sequence: CASSLPGAKNEQFF. The CDR3 DNA is TGTGCCAGCAGTTTACCAGGCGCTAAGAATGAGCAGTTCTTC.

This clonotype was observed a handful of times. The chain uses TRBV7-2 and TRBJ2-5; D remains ambiguous. V was shortened by 2 bases and J by 0 bases, with 7 bases between the two germline ends. Germline V gene data show CDR1 as SGHTA and CDR2 as FQGNSA. The CDR3 length is 14 residues. CDR3: CASSLNRYQETQYF. The CDR3 DNA reads as TGTGCCAGCAGCTTAAATCGATACCAAGAGACCCAGTACTTC.

This clonotype was seen at least ten times. The rearrangement joins TRBV7-2 to TRBJ2-5; 9 positions match TRBD2. Germline V gene lookup returns CDR1 SGHTA and CDR2 FQGNSA. The CDR3 has 15 amino acids. The V segment lost 5 bases and the J segment 1 base; nucleotides outside the gene matches: 5. Written as DNA, the CDR3 is TGTGCCAGCAGCCCTACTAGCGGGCGCCAAGAGACCCAGTACTTC. Translated, it gives CASSPTSGRQETQYF.

The genes are TRBV4-1 and TRBJ2-3; D unresolved. This CDR3 spans 11 amino acids. Germline V lookup: CDR1 MGHRA, CDR2 YSYEKL. V shed 0 bases and J shed 9 bases, with 4 bases lying between them. The CDR3: CASSQDRTQYF. The CDR3 DNA reads TGCGCCAGCAGCCAAGATAGGACGCAGTATTTT.

This clonotype was seen more than once but under ten times. The V call is TRBV20-1, the J call TRBJ2-1; 13 nucleotides match TRBD2. Trimming at V came to 1 base and at J to 4 bases, leaving 4 bases not matched to a gene. Looked up from germline, CDR1 is DFQATT and CDR2 is SNEGSKA (reference sequence). This CDR3 has 16 amino acids. The CDR3 DNA sequence: TGCAGTGCTAGAGGACTAGCGGGGGGCCCTTACAATGAGCAGTTCTTC. As protein: CSARGLAGGPYNEQFF.

The chain has TRBV5-6 and TRBJ2-7; 8 nucleotides line up with TRBD1. The CDR3 runs to 14 residues. CDR1 is SGHDT and CDR2 is YYEEEE in the germline V gene. V shed 3 bases, J shed 0 bases, and the junction held 2 bases outside the gene matches. CDR3 sequence (DNA): TGTGCCAGCAGCTGGACAGGGAGCTCCTACGAGCAGTACGTC. This translates into CASSWTGSSYEQYV.

Details on this clonotype: Mismatch with germline at one junction end may stem from a read error. The J gene is TRBJ1-6, the V gene TRBV5-6, with D possibly matching TRBD1 (5 bases). Germline V gene lookup returns CDR1 SGHDT and CDR2 YYEEEE. The CDR3 is 14 amino acids. Here the CDR3 DNA reads TGTGCCAGCAGCTTGGGGGGCTATAATTCAACCCTCCACTTT. Amino acid sequence: CASSLGGYNSTLHF.

The CDR3, as DNA: TGTGCCAGTAGTGCTTCAGGGGGTGCTGGCTACACCTTC. This codes for CASSASGGAGYTF. V usage is TRBV19 and J usage is TRBJ1-2, with 7 bases aligning to TRBD1. V shed 5 bases and J 7 bases; nucleotides not matched to a gene: 7. The germline gives CDR1 LNHDA, CDR2 SQIVND (reference sequence). CDR3 length: 13 amino acids.

This clonotype is a singleton in its sample. The chain couples TRBV3-1 to TRBJ1-4; 9 bases map to TRBD1. The CDR3 is 16 residues long. Germline assignment: CDR1 LGHDT and CDR2 YNNKEL (reference sequence). V dropped 2 bases and J dropped 4; count of bases not matched to a gene: 5. The CDR3 protein is CASSQLGQGYNEKLFF. The CDR3 DNA follows: TGTGCCAGCAGCCAACTGGGACAGGGATATAATGAAAAACTGTTTTTT. Filled out from reference TRBV3-1 and TRBJ1-4, the complete variable domain reads DTAVSQTPKYLVTQMGNDKSIKCEQNLGHDTMYWYKQDSKKFLKIMFSYNNKELIINETVPNRFSPKSPDKAHLNLHINSLELGDSAVYFCASSQLGQGYNEKLFFGSGTQLSVL.

This clonotype was detected many times. The chain couples TRBV7-2 to TRBJ1-5; a weak D match, TRBD1 (5 bases). Germline lookup yields CDR1 SGHTA and CDR2 FQGNSA. The V end lost 4 bases, the J end lost 0 bases, and 10 bases lay between the germline ends. The CDR3 has 15 residues. This chain's CDR3 is CASSWDGNSNQPQHF. In DNA form, the CDR3 reads TGTGCCAGCAGCTGGGACGGCAATAGCAATCAGCCCCAGCATTTT.

This clonotype was detected only a few times. The rearrangement uses TRBV24-1 and TRBJ2-1, with D possibly being TRBD1 or TRBD2 (5 bases each). Trimming removed 4 bases at V and 2 bases at J, with 11 bases between. Germline V gene lookup returns CDR1 KGHDR and CDR2 SFDVKD. The CDR3 runs to 15 residues. This CDR3 is CATSDPGTAYNEQFF. The CDR3 region has the DNA TGTGCCACCAGTGACCCTGGGACGGCCTACAATGAGCAGTTCTTC.

This clonotype was observed at least ten times. DNA of the CDR3: TGTGCCAGCAGCACCCCAAACCAGGGGGCGAGCCGCAATCAGCCCCAGCATTTT. Translated, it gives CASSTPNQGASRNQPQHF. The chain has TRBV7-8 and TRBJ1-5; TRBD1 aligns across 8 bases. Unmatched junction bases numbered 14, after V lost 5 bases and J lost 2 bases. The CDR3 loop spans 18 amino acids. Germline V gives CDR1 SGHVS, CDR2 FQNEAQ.

V gene TRBV19 combines with J gene TRBJ2-1; 9 nucleotides align to TRBD1. CDR1 and CDR2 from the germline V gene are LNHDA and SQIVND (reference sequence). This CDR3 is built from 15 residues. V gave up 5 bases and J gave up 5 bases; unmatched junction bases: 7. This CDR3 reads CASSSAGTGNNEQFF. CDR3 in DNA: TGTGCCAGTAGTTCTGCCGGGACAGGGAACAATGAGCAGTTCTTC.

This clonotype turned up a few times. The J gene is TRBJ2-1, the V gene TRBV6-6, with 13 positions matching TRBD2. The CDR3 length is 19 residues. The V gene's germline CDR1 is MNHNY and CDR2 SVGAGI (reference sequence). Trimming removed 7 bases from V and 0 bases from J; junction bases left unmatched: 12. This CDR3 is CASTLRTSGGSNSYNEQFF. CDR3 nucleotide sequence: TGTGCCAGCACCCTCCGGACTAGCGGGGGTTCTAACTCCTACAATGAGCAGTTCTTC.

The gene calls are TRBV27 and TRBJ1-6, with D perhaps matching TRBD1 (5 bases). The CDR3 runs to 12 residues. The germline V gene encodes CDR1 MNHEY and CDR2 SMNVEV (reference sequence). The V end lost 11 bases, the J end lost 6 bases, and 11 bases lay between the germline ends. For the CDR3, the DNA is TGTGCCTCGGGGCCGGGTAATTCACCCCTCCACTTT. Residues: CASGPGNSPLHF.

This clonotype has at least ten counts. The chain joins TRBV7-6 to TRBJ2-2, with D maybe TRBD2 (6 bases). The germline gives CDR1 SGHVS, CDR2 FNYEAQ. V was cut by 1 base and J by 7 bases, with 13 bases left in between. CDR3 length equals 15 residues. The CDR3 region has the DNA TGTGCCAGCAGCTTAGAGGACTATACAATCGGGGAGCTGTTTTTT. It specifies CASSLEDYTIGELFF.